A single sample gave rise to the 29 T cell receptor beta chains below, sequenced in a study of blood T cell repertoires in COVID-19. The protocol was immunoSEQ multiplex PCR, while the TCRdb copy is restricted to in-frame clones and leaves out a portion. The table records some 380,000 clones, 81% of them present only once. Specimen: peripheral blood. These receptor sequences come from a human donor with acute or convalescent COVID-19. The donor label of this sample is uncertain.

This clone was observed a handful of times. The chain has TRBV28 and TRBJ1-5; D not resolved. Germline CDR1 reads MDHEN; CDR2 reads SYDVKM. V lost 7 bases to trimming and J lost 8 bases, with 18 bases between them. The length of the CDR3 is 14 residues. The CDR3 nucleotides read TGTGCCAGCATGGAGCCATCAAGGCTGAAGCCCCAGCATTTT. It is translated as CASMEPSRLKPQHF.

The rearrangement links TRBV5-1 to TRBJ1-1; D unresolved. The CDR3 sequence is 14 residues long. With 4 bases removed from V and 2 bases from J, the gap between germline ends came to 12 bases. The V gene's germline CDR1 is SGHRS and CDR2 YFSETQ. CDR3: CASSEVVLNTEAFF. The CDR3, as DNA: TGCGCCAGCAGCGAGGTGGTGCTAAACACTGAAGCTTTCTTT. Full variable domain (remainder filled in from reference TRBV5-1 and TRBJ1-1): KAGVTQTPRYLIKTRGQQVTLSCSPISGHRSVSWYQQTPGQGLQFLFEYFSETQRNKGNFPGRFSGRQFSNSRSEMNVSTLELGDSALYLCASSEVVLNTEAFFGQGTRLTVV.

This clone showed up just a few times. V and J are TRBV14 and TRBJ2-3, with TRBD2 matching over 7 bases. Germline CDR1 reads SGHDN; CDR2 reads FVKESK. CDR3 length: 15 amino acids. V gave up 4 bases and J gave up 3 bases; unmatched junction bases: 7. Here the CDR3 DNA reads TGTGCCAGCAGCCTTGCGGGGACTAAAACAGATACGCAGTATTTT. It specifies CASSLAGTKTDTQYF.

The V gene is TRBV5-1, the J gene TRBJ2-5; 10 nucleotides align to TRBD2. The V and J ends lost 0 bases and 12 bases, in that order; junction bases with no gene match: 14. The germline V gene encodes CDR1 SGHRS and CDR2 YFSETQ. This CDR3 contains 16 residues. In nucleotides, the CDR3 is TGCGCCAGCAGCTTGGCCGGGGCTAGCGGGGGCCGGGTCGAGTACTTC. Protein product: CASSLAGASGGRVEYF.

This clone was seen only a few times. This chain joins TRBV14 and TRBJ2-3, with 9 bases identical to TRBD2. J lost 5 bases, V lost 4 bases, and 4 bases had no gene match. The CDR3 runs to 14 residues. Germline V gene sequence: CDR1 SGHDN, CDR2 FVKESK. Here the CDR3 DNA reads TGTGCCAGCAGCCGCGGGGGGGTCAGAGATACGCAGTATTTT. As protein: CASSRGGVRDTQYF.

The J gene is TRBJ2-5, the V gene TRBV27, with TRBD1 identical over 8 bases. The CDR3 extends over 14 amino acids. Germline assignment: CDR1 MNHEY and CDR2 SMNVEV (reference sequence). J gave up 6 bases and V 7 bases, and 10 bases lay outside the gene matches. CDR3 nucleotide sequence: TGTGCCAGCACCCCCCAGGGGGCGCAGAAGACCCAGTACTTC. Amino acids: CASTPQGAQKTQYF.

This sequence joins TRBV28 and TRBJ1-1, with TRBD1 matching over 7 bases. Trimming took 2 bases from V and 4 from J; bases not matched to a gene: 4. The CDR3 extends over 14 amino acids. In germline, CDR1 is MDHEN, CDR2 SYDVKM. CDR3 in amino acids: CASSLAGGSTEAFF. CDR3 in DNA: TGTGCCAGCAGTTTAGCAGGGGGTAGCACTGAAGCTTTCTTT. Full variable domain (rest looked up from reference TRBV28 and TRBJ1-1): DVKVTQSSRYLVKRTGEKVFLECVQDMDHENMFWYRQDPGLGLRLIYFSYDVKMKEKGDIPEGYSVSREKKERFSLILESASTNQTSMYLCASSLAGGSTEAFFGQGTRLTVV.

V is TRBV6-6 and J is TRBJ2-1, with a tentative D call TRBD1 (6 bases). The germline V gene encodes CDR1 MNHNY and CDR2 SVGAGI (reference sequence). The V and J ends lost 5 bases and 0 bases respectively, with 11 bases between them. CDR3 length equals 15 residues. CDR3 protein: CASSEGDISYNEQFF. The CDR3 DNA sequence: TGTGCCAGCAGTGAGGGGGACATCTCCTACAATGAGCAGTTCTTC.

The chain links TRBV7-9 to TRBJ1-1; D possibly corresponds to TRBD1 (5 bases). Trimming took off 3 bases at V and 0 bases at J, with 11 bases between the two ends. Germline CDR1 SEHNR, CDR2 FQNEAQ (reference sequence). The CDR3 has 15 residues. This CDR3 is CASSFTGHMNTEAFF. CDR3 nucleotide sequence: TGTGCCAGCAGCTTTACAGGACACATGAACACTGAAGCTTTCTTT. Drawing the rest from reference TRBV7-9 and TRBJ1-1, the complete variable domain is DTGVSQNPRHKITKRGQNVTFRCDPISEHNRLYWYRQTLGQGPEFLTYFQNEAQLEKSRLLSDRFSAERPKGSFSTLEIQRTEQGDSAMYLCASSFTGHMNTEAFFGQGTRLTVV.

The chain links TRBV2 to TRBJ2-7; 8 bases are a match to TRBD1. CDR1 and CDR2 (germline): SNHLY, FYNNEI. The ends lost 8 bases at V and 6 bases at J; junction bases unmatched: 12. The CDR3 covers 14 residues. CDR3 sequence (DNA): TGTGCCAGCTCCCCAGCTCAGGGGGCGGGCGAGCAGTACTTC. It specifies CASSPAQGAGEQYF.

This clone came up a few times. The chain links TRBV3-1 (or the pseudogene TRBV3-2) to TRBJ2-1; TRBD2 might be the D (5 bases). V lost 0 bases and J lost 7, with 10 bases in between. The CDR3 contains 14 residues. Germline lookup yields CDR1 LGHDT and CDR2 YNNKEL (reference sequence). This chain's CDR3 is CASSQDQLVNEQFF. CDR3 nucleotide sequence: TGTGCCAGCAGCCAAGATCAACTAGTGAATGAGCAGTTCTTC.

The chain carries TRBV6-5 and TRBJ2-1; TRBD2 matches 7 bases. V was pared by 8 bases and J by 9 bases, with 7 bases of the junction left unmatched. CDR1 and CDR2 from the germline V gene are MNHEY and SVGAGI. The CDR3 runs 12 residues. CDR3 in amino acids: CASRDYPPEQFF. CDR3 coding DNA: TGTGCCAGCCGGGACTACCCCCCTGAGCAGTTCTTC.

The chain uses TRBV9 and TRBJ1-1, with 12 bases fitting TRBD1. The CDR3 extends over 17 amino acids. The ends lost 1 base at V and 4 bases at J; junction bases unmatched: 8. From germline, CDR1 is SGDLS and CDR2 YYNGEE. Written as DNA, the CDR3 is TGTGCCAGCAGCGTAAAGCCGGGACAGGGGGCGGCCACTGAAGCTTTCTTT. Translated: CASSVKPGQGAATEAFF.

This clone was seen more than once but under ten times. The CDR3 sequence: CASSLMWGWTEAFF. The CDR3 DNA reads as TGTGCCAGCAGCTTGATGTGGGGCTGGACTGAAGCTTTCTTT. J is TRBJ1-1 and V is TRBV5-8; perhaps TRBD1 as D (5 bases). The CDR3 covers 14 residues. Trimming left V 1 base short and J 5 bases short, with 12 bases between. Germline V gene sequence: CDR1 SGHTS, CDR2 YDEGEE. Complete variable domain (other parts from reference TRBV5-8 and TRBJ1-1): EAGVTQSPTHLIKTRGQQATLRCSPISGHTSVYWYQQALGLGLQFLLWYDEGEERNRGNFPPRFSGRQFPNYSSELNVNALELEDSALYLCASSLMWGWTEAFFGQGTRLTVV.

The rearrangement links TRBV6-1 to TRBJ1-5; a weak D match, TRBD1 (5 bases). The CDR3 runs 16 residues. CDR1 is MNHNS, CDR2 SASEGT, per germline. V was cut by 1 base and J by 3 bases, with 13 bases left in between. The CDR3 reads CASSEGWAGINQPQHF. In DNA, the CDR3 is TGTGCCAGCAGTGAAGGTTGGGCAGGGATCAATCAGCCCCAGCATTTT.

The V and J genes are TRBV6-1 and TRBJ2-7; no clear D. Looked up from germline, CDR1 is MNHNS and CDR2 is SASEGT. This CDR3 contains 13 residues. Trimming took off 2 bases at V and 1 base at J, with 6 bases between the two ends. CDR3 protein: CASSEFNSYEQYF. For the CDR3, the DNA is TGTGCCAGCAGTGAATTCAATTCCTACGAGCAGTACTTC.

There are a few counts of this clone. The chain recombines TRBV27 with TRBJ1-2, with 8 bases identical to TRBD1. J was trimmed by 8 bases and V by 5 bases; bases with no gene match: 13. The CDR3 covers 15 residues. Looked up from germline, CDR1 is MNHEY and CDR2 is SMNVEV (reference sequence). CDR3 region: CASSPQKQGVGGYTF. Written as DNA, the CDR3 is TGTGCCAGCAGTCCCCAGAAACAGGGGGTGGGCGGCTACACCTTC.

V and J are TRBV5-1 and TRBJ2-5, with D unclear. Germline-derived CDR1 and CDR2 are SGHRS and YFSETQ. This CDR3 has 15 residues. Trimming left V 3 bases short and J 1 base short, with 13 bases between. Here the CDR3 DNA reads TGCGCCAGCAGCTACCAGACACCCCGCCAAGAGACCCAGTACTTC. Translation: CASSYQTPRQETQYF.

V and J are TRBV7-8 and TRBJ2-3; TRBD2 matches 9 bases. The germline V gene has CDR1 SGHVS and CDR2 FQNEAQ. The CDR3 length is 15 residues. V lost 3 bases to trimming and J lost 1 base; unmatched junction nucleotides: 2. The DNA of the CDR3 is TGTGCCAGCAGCTTGACTAGCGGACGCACAGATACGCAGTATTTT. Its protein is CASSLTSGRTDTQYF.

The chain uses TRBV20-1 and TRBJ2-4; 8 bases match TRBD2. The germline CDR1 and CDR2 sequences are DFQATT and SNEGSKA (reference sequence). CDR3 size: 14 residues. V gave up 3 bases and J gave up 7 bases; unmatched junction bases: 8. This CDR3 is CSASVAGGWNIQYF. In nucleotides, the CDR3 is TGCAGTGCTAGTGTTGCGGGGGGATGGAACATTCAGTACTTC.

The V and J genes are TRBV7-9 and TRBJ2-1; possibly TRBD1 for D (5 bases). Germline loops: CDR1 SEHNR, CDR2 FQNEAQ (reference sequence). The CDR3 contains 15 residues. V lost 7 bases, J lost 5 bases, and 18 bases lay in between. This CDR3 is CASNPPGKFDNEQFF. For the CDR3, the DNA is TGTGCCAGCAACCCACCAGGGAAGTTTGACAATGAGCAGTTCTTC.

The chain links TRBV10-3 to TRBJ2-1, with D perhaps matching TRBD2 (5 bases). There are 14 residues in the CDR3. Trimming shortened V by 4 bases and J by 10 bases, and 17 bases separated the two germline ends. CDR1 ENHRY and CDR2 SYGVKD come from the germline V gene. The CDR3: CAISVLALTGEQFF. CDR3 DNA: TGTGCCATCAGTGTCCTCGCCCTTACGGGGGAGCAGTTCTTC.

The chain recombines TRBV7-9 with TRBJ2-2, with 10 bases fitting TRBD1. Germline V gives CDR1 SEHNR, CDR2 FQNEAQ (reference sequence). Germline trimming cut 5 bases from V and 4 bases from J; bases unmatched to any gene: 10. The CDR3 spans 17 residues. The CDR3 sequence is CASSAGQGTTGTGELFF. For the CDR3, the DNA is TGTGCCAGCAGCGCGGGACAGGGGACAACGGGCACCGGGGAGCTGTTTTTT.

The chain combines TRBV18 with TRBJ1-1, with TRBD1 as a possible D gene (6 bases). Germline V gives CDR1 KGHSH, CDR2 LQKENI. This CDR3 comprises 14 residues. The V and J ends lost 2 bases and 1 base respectively, with 8 bases between them. CDR3 DNA sequence: TGTGCCAGCTCACCAGGGGGCTCGAACACTGAAGCTTTCTTT. Protein product: CASSPGGSNTEAFF. Using reference TRBV18 and TRBJ1-1 for the parts outside the CDR3, the full variable domain is NAGVMQNPRHLVRRRGQEARLRCSPMKGHSHVYWYRQLPEEGLKFMVYLQKENIIDESGMPKERFSAEFPKEGPSILRIQQVVRGDSAAYFCASSPGGSNTEAFFGQGTRLTVV.

This chain connects TRBV4-1 to TRBJ2-2; 8 bases align to TRBD2. J was trimmed by 5 bases and V by 0 bases; bases with no gene match: 8. The CDR3 totals 17 residues. The germline V gene encodes CDR1 MGHRA and CDR2 YSYEKL. The CDR3 nucleotides are TGCGCCAGCAGCCAAGAAACAAGCGGGGGCGGGACCGGGGAGCTGTTTTTT. Encoded protein: CASSQETSGGGTGELFF.

The genes are TRBV5-1 and TRBJ2-5, with a tentative D call TRBD1 (6 bases). V lost 7 bases, J lost 2 bases, and 18 bases lay in between. This CDR3 has 15 amino acids. Germline loops: CDR1 SGHRS, CDR2 YFSETQ. The CDR3 DNA reads TGCGCCAGCGGGTTTACAGGGAGCCGGCAAGAGACCCAGTACTTC. Translating gives CASGFTGSRQETQYF.

V gene TRBV7-9 combines with J gene TRBJ2-3; TRBD2 matches at 8 bases. The length of the CDR3 is 16 residues. Germline lookup yields CDR1 SEHNR and CDR2 FQNEAQ (reference sequence). V lost 1 base, J lost 5 bases, and 8 bases stayed unmatched. The CDR3 loop reads CASSLGPREVGDTQYF. The CDR3 DNA is TGTGCCAGCAGCTTAGGCCCGCGGGAGGTGGGAGATACGCAGTATTTT.

This chain uses TRBV28 with TRBJ2-7; TRBD1 agrees at 7 bases. The V gene's germline CDR1 is MDHEN and CDR2 SYDVKM. After removal of 1 base from V and 6 bases from J, the junction contained 0 bases not matched to a gene. The CDR3 loop spans 12 amino acids. For the CDR3, the DNA is TGTGCCAGCAGTTTATACAGGGGCGAGCAGTACTTC. It translates to CASSLYRGEQYF.

The CDR3 loop reads CASTRWTNEKLFF. The CDR3 DNA reads TGTGCCAGCACTAGATGGACTAATGAAAAACTGTTTTTT. This chain uses TRBV6-6 with TRBJ1-4; no reliable D call. Trimming shortened V by 7 bases and J by 2 bases, and 8 bases separated the two germline ends. The CDR3 has 13 amino acids. Germline-derived CDR1 and CDR2 are MNHNY and SVGAGI (reference sequence).